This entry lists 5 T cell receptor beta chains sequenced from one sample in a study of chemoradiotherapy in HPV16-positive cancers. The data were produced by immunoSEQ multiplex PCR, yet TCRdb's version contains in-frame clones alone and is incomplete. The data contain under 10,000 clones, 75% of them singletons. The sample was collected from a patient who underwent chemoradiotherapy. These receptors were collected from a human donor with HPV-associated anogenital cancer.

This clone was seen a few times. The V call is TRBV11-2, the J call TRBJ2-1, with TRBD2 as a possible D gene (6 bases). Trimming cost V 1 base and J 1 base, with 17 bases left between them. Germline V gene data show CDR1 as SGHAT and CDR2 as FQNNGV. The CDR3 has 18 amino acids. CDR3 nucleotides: TGTGCCAGCAGCTTAGGGCGAAAGACTAGTTGGTCCTACAATGAGCAGTTCTTC. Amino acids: CASSLGRKTSWSYNEQFF.

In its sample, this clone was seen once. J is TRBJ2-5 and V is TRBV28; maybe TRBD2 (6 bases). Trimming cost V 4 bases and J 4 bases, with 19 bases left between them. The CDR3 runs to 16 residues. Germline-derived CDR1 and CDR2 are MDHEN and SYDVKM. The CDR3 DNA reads TGTGCCAGCAGTTCCCGGAGGCGGAGGGTAACAGAGACCCAGTACTTC. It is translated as CASSSRRRRVTETQYF. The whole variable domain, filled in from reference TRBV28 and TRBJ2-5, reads DVKVTQSSRYLVKRTGEKVFLECVQDMDHENMFWYRQDPGLGLRLIYFSYDVKMKEKGDIPEGYSVSREKKERFSLILESASTNQTSMYLCASSSRRRRVTETQYFGPGTRLLVL.

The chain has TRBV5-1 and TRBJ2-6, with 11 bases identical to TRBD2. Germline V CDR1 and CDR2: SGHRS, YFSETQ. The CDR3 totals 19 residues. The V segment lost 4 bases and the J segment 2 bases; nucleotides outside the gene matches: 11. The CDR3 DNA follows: TGCGCCAGCAGCAGAGCCCCTACTAGCGGGGGAACTGGGGCCAACGTCCTGACTTTC. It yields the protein CASSRAPTSGGTGANVLTF.

The CDR3 here is CASSAGQASNQPQHF. The CDR3 coding sequence is TGTGCCAGCAGCGCCGGACAGGCCAGCAATCAGCCCCAGCATTTT. V usage is TRBV5-5 and J usage is TRBJ1-5, with TRBD1 matching 7 bases. The CDR3 spans 15 residues. The V and J ends lost 4 bases and 1 base, in that order; junction bases with no gene match: 5. Germline values: CDR1 SGHKS, CDR2 YYEKEE (reference sequence).

CDR3: CAGGTRQETQYF. The CDR3 nucleotides read TGTGCCGGGGGGACACGCCAAGAGACCCAGTACTTC. The chain employs TRBV6-1 and TRBJ2-5; D may match TRBD1 or TRBD2 (6 bases each). V was cut by 11 bases and J by 1 base, with 11 bases left in between. Germline CDR1 MNHNS, CDR2 SASEGT. The CDR3 has 12 residues.